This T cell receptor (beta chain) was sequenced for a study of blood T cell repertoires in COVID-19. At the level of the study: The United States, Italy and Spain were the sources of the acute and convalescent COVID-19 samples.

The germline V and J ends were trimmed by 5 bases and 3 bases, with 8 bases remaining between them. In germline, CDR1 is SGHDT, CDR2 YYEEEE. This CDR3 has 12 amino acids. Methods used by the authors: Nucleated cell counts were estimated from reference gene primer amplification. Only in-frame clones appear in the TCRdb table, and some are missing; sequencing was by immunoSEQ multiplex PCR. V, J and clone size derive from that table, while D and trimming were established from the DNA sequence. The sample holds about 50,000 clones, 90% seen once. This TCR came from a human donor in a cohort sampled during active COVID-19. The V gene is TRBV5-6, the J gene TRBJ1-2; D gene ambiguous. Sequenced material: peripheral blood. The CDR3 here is CASRSEDYGYTF. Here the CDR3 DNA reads TGTGCCAGCAGATCGGAGGACTATGGCTACACCTTC.